These 12 T cell receptor beta chains were sequenced from one sample in a study of blood T cell repertoires in COVID-19 (dated by TCRdb to the early 2020s). The library was generated by the immunoSEQ multiplex PCR assay. Imported from immuneACCESS, the table was reduced by TCRdb to in-frame sequences with V and J called. These copies leave out some clones; in studies compared against another copy, an unresolved V gene accounts for under half, and the cause of the remainder is not known. The sample table contains 46,000 or so clones; only one count was recorded for approximately 88% of them. Clones ranked in the top ten supply approximately 8.4% of the sample. Material for sequencing was peripheral blood. The receptors come from a man in his forties or fifties with acute or convalescent COVID-19.

This sequence joins TRBV7-9 and TRBJ1-3; no clear D gene. Germline loops: CDR1 SEHNR, CDR2 FQNEAQ (reference sequence). The CDR3 covers 16 residues. Between the trimmed V and J ends, which lost 2 bases and 0 bases, there was a span of 11 bases. The CDR3 nucleotides read TGTGCCAGCAGCTTACCTCCAGGAAGCTCTGGAAACACCATATATTTT. Its protein is CASSLPPGSSGNTIYF.

There are many counts of this clone. In the same sample, other DNA sequences code for this CDR3. J is TRBJ2-2 and V is TRBV6-5; 7 bases are a match to TRBD1. V was clipped by 6 bases and J by 1 base; unmatched bases: 2. The CDR3 is 14 residues long. Germline V gives CDR1 MNHEY, CDR2 SVGAGI. CDR3 amino acids: CASRGQLNTGELFF. The CDR3 DNA reads TGTGCCAGCAGGGGACAGCTGAACACCGGGGAGCTGTTTTTT.

This clone was counted a few times. The V call is TRBV7-9, the J call TRBJ2-5, with TRBD1 as a possible D gene (6 bases). V lost 4 bases and J lost 0, with 9 bases in between. Germline loops: CDR1 SEHNR, CDR2 FQNEAQ (reference sequence). The CDR3 loop spans 14 amino acids. The CDR3 DNA is TGTGCCAGCAGCTACGGGGACAACCAAGAGACCCAGTACTTC. Protein sequence: CASSYGDNQETQYF.

This clone was observed a handful of times. This sequence joins TRBV11-3 and TRBJ2-1; TRBD2 matches 10 bases. Looked up from germline, CDR1 is SGHNT and CDR2 is YENEEA. V gave up 5 bases and J gave up 9 bases; unmatched junction bases: 10. This CDR3 has 15 residues. The CDR3 nucleotides read TGTGCCAGCAGCCGATCAGCGGGAGGGATGGTTGAGCAGTTCTTC. The encoded protein is CASSRSAGGMVEQFF.

The V gene is TRBV6-2 or TRBV6-3, the J gene TRBJ1-4; TRBD1 might be the D (6 bases). V gave up 6 bases and J gave up 10 bases, with 15 bases separating them. This CDR3 is built from 13 residues. CDR1 MNHEY and CDR2 SVGEGT come from the germline V gene. The CDR3 sequence is CASSSTGIGKLFF. The CDR3 DNA sequence: TGTGCCAGCAGCTCCACAGGGATTGGAAAACTGTTTTTT.

V and J are TRBV28 and TRBJ1-1, with D unresolved. The CDR3 is made up of 14 amino acids. Trimming removed 8 bases at V and 4 bases at J, with 17 bases between. Germline lookup yields CDR1 MDHEN and CDR2 SYDVKM. The CDR3 sequence: CASGTYGRGTEAFF. CDR3 nucleotide sequence: TGTGCCAGCGGAACCTACGGACGGGGCACTGAAGCTTTCTTT. Using reference TRBV28 and TRBJ1-1 for the parts outside the CDR3, the full variable domain is DVKVTQSSRYLVKRTGEKVFLECVQDMDHENMFWYRQDPGLGLRLIYFSYDVKMKEKGDIPEGYSVSREKKERFSLILESASTNQTSMYLCASGTYGRGTEAFFGQGTRLTVV.

The genes are TRBV20-1 and TRBJ1-2; no clear D. The CDR3 has 12 residues. The germline gives CDR1 DFQATT, CDR2 SNEGSKA (reference sequence). Between the trimmed V and J ends, which lost 3 bases and 5 bases, there was a span of 10 bases. CDR3 coding DNA: TGCAGTGCTAGTTTACAGTCTTATGGCTACACCTTC. Amino acid sequence: CSASLQSYGYTF.

The chain employs TRBV10-3 and TRBJ1-6; a weak D match, TRBD1 (6 bases). Germline CDR1 ENHRY, CDR2 SYGVKD. The CDR3 sequence is 12 residues long. CDR3 sequence: CGSRDTDSPLHF. For the CDR3, the DNA is TGTGGGAGCCGGGACACCGATTCACCCCTCCACTTT.

This clone came up a few times. This chain joins TRBV6-5 and TRBJ1-4; D is unclear. The CDR3 totals 14 residues. Between the trimmed V and J ends, which lost 10 bases and 8 bases, there was a span of 20 bases. The germline gives CDR1 MNHEY, CDR2 SVGAGI. CDR3 loop: CATVPTGKGEKLFF. In nucleotides, the CDR3 is TGTGCCACCGTCCCCACGGGTAAAGGAGAAAAACTGTTTTTT.

The chain links TRBV6-5 to TRBJ1-5; possibly TRBD1 for D (5 bases). V gave up 6 bases and J gave up 0 bases, with 6 bases separating them. The germline V gene has CDR1 MNHEY and CDR2 SVGAGI. This CDR3 has 13 amino acids. The DNA of the CDR3 is TGTGCCAGCAGGACAGATAGCAATCAGCCCCAGCATTTT. Amino acid sequence: CASRTDSNQPQHF.

The rearrangement joins TRBV28 to TRBJ1-5, with D perhaps matching TRBD1 (5 bases). Trimming stripped 5 bases from V and 4 bases from J, with 15 bases between. The CDR3 has 15 residues. Germline CDR1 reads MDHEN; CDR2 reads SYDVKM. The CDR3 bases are TGTGCCAGCAGTCCCTTTACAGGAACAAATCAGCCCCAGCATTTT. Protein: CASSPFTGTNQPQHF.

The chain joins TRBV7-2 to TRBJ2-7; a possible D gene is TRBD2 (5 bases). The CDR3 is 15 amino acids. Germline CDR1 reads SGHTA; CDR2 reads FQGNSA. With 8 bases removed from V and 4 bases from J, the gap between germline ends came to 21 bases. The CDR3 bases are TGTGCCAGCTCCTCCGAGAGGGTCCTGGTATACGAGCAGTACTTC. Protein: CASSSERVLVYEQYF.